Below are 31 T cell receptor beta chains sequenced from a single sample in a study of response to subunit inactivated influenza vaccine. From the RT-PCR reads, TCRdb called clonotypes with MiXCR, one entry per CDR3 protein. The profile shows 500,000 to 550,000 distinct CDR3 sequences, roughly a quarter of them singletons. In addition, the sample was reused for a study of T cells expressing NK-cell markers. As reported in that work: The TCR beta cDNA came from 5'RACE template switching with UMIs.

The sequenced sample was CD4+ T cells sorted from PBMCs, obtained about 12 days after vaccination. These receptors came from a man between 50 and 59 years old who received an inactivated influenza vaccine.

The chain combines TRBV7-9 with TRBJ1-1, with no clear D. Per germline, CDR1 SEHNR and CDR2 FQNEAQ (reference sequence). The V gene lost 5 bases and the J gene lost 10 bases, with 8 bases spanning the gap. This CDR3 has 10 residues. For the CDR3, the DNA is TGTGCCAGCAGCCCCGCGGGAGCTTTCTTT. The encoded protein is CASSPAGAFF. Drawing the rest from reference TRBV7-9 and TRBJ1-1, the complete variable domain is DTGVSQNPRHKITKRGQNVTFRCDPISEHNRLYWYRQTLGQGPEFLTYFQNEAQLEKSRLLSDRFSAERPKGSFSTLEIQRTEQGDSAMYLCASSPAGAFFGQGTRLTVV.

This chain links TRBV28 with TRBJ2-1; D may be TRBD2 (6 bases). The length of the CDR3 is 14 residues. Per the germline V gene, CDR1 is MDHEN and CDR2 is SYDVKM. V lost 11 bases, J lost 4 bases, and 18 bases lay in between. DNA of the CDR3: TGTGCCTCCCAGACCGGGGGACGATACAATGAGCAGTTCTTC. Translated, it gives CASQTGGRYNEQFF.

The chain employs TRBV20-1 and TRBJ2-1; D may be TRBD1 (6 bases). Trimming cost V 2 bases and J 6 bases, with 20 bases left between them. Germline CDR1 DFQATT, CDR2 SNEGSKA (reference sequence). This CDR3 is 16 amino acids long. Here the CDR3 reads CSARSTQGSLRNEQFF. The CDR3 DNA reads TGCAGTGCTAGATCTACACAGGGAAGCCTACGCAATGAGCAGTTCTTC.

The J gene is TRBJ1-2, the V gene TRBV20-1, with TRBD1 identical over 8 bases. Germline values: CDR1 DFQATT, CDR2 SNEGSKA (reference sequence). The CDR3 has 15 amino acids. With V trimmed by 3 bases and J by 3 bases, 9 bases remained unmatched. The CDR3: CSASAGDRIYYGYTF. Written as DNA, the CDR3 is TGCAGTGCTAGTGCTGGGGACAGGATCTACTATGGCTACACCTTC.

The sample holds a few counts of this clonotype. The gene calls are TRBV4-1 and TRBJ2-3; 14 bases map to TRBD2. V lost 1 base, J lost 0 bases, and 3 bases stayed unmatched. CDR1 MGHRA and CDR2 YSYEKL come from the germline V gene. The CDR3 covers 18 residues. CDR3 sequence reads: CASSQGTSGGSSTDTQYF. In DNA, the CDR3 is TGCGCCAGCAGCCAAGGGACTAGCGGGGGGTCTAGCACAGATACGCAGTATTTT.

The rearrangement uses TRBV7-8 and TRBJ1-2; D gene unclear. Trimming left V 1 base short and J 0 bases short, with 9 bases between. Germline values: CDR1 SGHVS, CDR2 FQNEAQ. The CDR3 has 15 amino acids. The CDR3 here is CASSLGVGANYGYTF. The CDR3 nucleotides read TGTGCCAGCAGCTTAGGCGTAGGAGCTAACTATGGCTACACCTTC.

The chain employs TRBV30 and TRBJ2-2; D could derive from TRBD1 or TRBD2 (5 bases each). Germline V gives CDR1 GTSNPN, CDR2 SVGIG (reference sequence). This CDR3 region has 15 residues. V lost 0 bases to trimming and J lost 3 bases, with 11 bases between them. The CDR3 sequence is CAWSVGAVHTGELFF. As DNA, the CDR3 is TGTGCCTGGAGTGTCGGGGCAGTGCACACCGGGGAGCTGTTTTTT.

In its sample, this clonotype was seen once. The rearrangement uses TRBV7-9 and TRBJ1-3, with a tentative D call TRBD1 (6 bases). CDR1 is SEHNR, CDR2 FQNEAQ, per germline (reference sequence). The CDR3 runs 17 residues. The V and J ends lost 0 bases and 2 bases respectively, with 14 bases between them. The CDR3 loop is CASSLAVGGPAGNTIYF. CDR3 sequence (DNA): TGTGCCAGCAGCTTAGCGGTTGGGGGGCCTGCTGGAAACACCATATATTTT.

This clonotype was counted a few times. This sequence joins TRBV18 and TRBJ2-5, with D unclear. CDR3 length: 12 residues. Germline-derived CDR1 and CDR2 are KGHSH and LQKENI. Trimming removed 8 bases from V and 4 bases from J, with 11 bases in between. The CDR3 protein is CASHRSGETQYF. For the CDR3, the DNA is TGTGCCAGCCACCGAAGTGGAGAGACCCAGTACTTC.

The V gene is TRBV6-5, the J gene TRBJ1-2; the match to TRBD1 covers 8 bases. The CDR3 runs to 17 residues. After removal of 1 base from V and 4 bases from J, the junction contained 11 bases not matched to a gene. Looked up from germline, CDR1 is MNHEY and CDR2 is SVGAGI. CDR3 region: CASSYWDRDRNLYGYTF. The CDR3 region has the DNA TGTGCCAGCAGTTACTGGGACCGGGACAGGAACCTCTATGGCTACACCTTC.

This clonotype was seen a handful of times. The J gene is TRBJ2-3, the V gene TRBV20-1, with 9 bases aligning to TRBD2. Trimming removed 5 bases from V and 4 bases from J; junction bases left unmatched: 4. The CDR3 has 13 amino acids. Germline assignment: CDR1 DFQATT and CDR2 SNEGSKA (reference sequence). CDR3 nucleotide sequence: TGCAGTGCTTGGACTAGCGTTCCAGATACGCAGTATTTT. This encodes CSAWTSVPDTQYF.

This clonotype was observed a handful of times. Here the CDR3 DNA reads TGCGCCAGCAGCTTGGTTAACGGCAGGACCTCCTACGAGCAGTACTTC. Translated, it gives CASSLVNGRTSYEQYF. The gene calls are TRBV5-1 and TRBJ2-7; D is ambiguous. The CDR3 sequence is 16 residues long. In germline, CDR1 is SGHRS, CDR2 YFSETQ. Trimming removed 0 bases from V and 0 bases from J, with 13 bases in between.

This clonotype has a handful of counts. CDR3 residues: CASSFMEGAQYF. The CDR3 DNA reads TGTGCCAGCAGCTTCATGGAGGGTGCGCAGTACTTC. The chain recombines TRBV7-9 with TRBJ2-7; D perhaps matches TRBD2 (6 bases). This CDR3 is built from 12 residues. The germline gives CDR1 SEHNR, CDR2 FQNEAQ (reference sequence). The V end lost 3 bases, the J end lost 9 bases, and 12 bases lay between the germline ends.

V gene TRBV11-2 combines with J gene TRBJ2-7, with D hard to call. The ends were cut back, 6 bases at V and 0 bases at J, with 15 bases in the middle. Germline CDR1 is SGHAT and CDR2 is FQNNGV. This CDR3 has 15 amino acids. The CDR3 reads CASRRLPLSSYEQYF. For the CDR3, the DNA is TGTGCCAGCAGACGACTCCCCCTAAGCTCCTACGAGCAGTACTTC.

This rearrangement joins TRBV5-1 to TRBJ2-3, with D maybe TRBD1 (5 bases). In germline, CDR1 is SGHRS, CDR2 YFSETQ. V gave up 5 bases and J gave up 5 bases, with 21 bases separating them. The CDR3 covers 16 residues. The DNA for the CDR3 is TGCGCCAGCAGAAAATTGGACACCGCCCTGGGAGATACGCAGTATTTT. Translated, it gives CASRKLDTALGDTQYF.

This clonotype was detected a few times. The chain is built from TRBV6-1 and TRBJ2-3; possibly TRBD1 for D (6 bases). Trimming took off 8 bases at V and 5 bases at J, with 14 bases between the two ends. CDR1 is MNHNS, CDR2 SASEGT, per germline. The CDR3 runs 13 residues. CDR3 DNA: TGTGCCAGCGGCCGCGGCAGGGGAGATACGCAGTATTTT. Its translation: CASGRGRGDTQYF.

The chain carries TRBV7-2 and TRBJ2-7; D ambiguous. Between the trimmed V and J ends, which lost 0 bases and 1 base, there was a span of 10 bases. The CDR3 is made up of 15 amino acids. Germline V gives CDR1 SGHTA, CDR2 FQGNSA. CDR3 protein: CASSLASRLSYEQYF. The CDR3, as DNA: TGTGCCAGCAGCTTAGCGTCCAGGTTATCCTACGAGCAGTACTTC.

This clonotype was seen many times. The rearrangement joins TRBV4-2 to TRBJ1-2; D uncertain. The V gene lost 2 bases and the J gene lost 1 base, with 17 bases spanning the gap. Germline V CDR1 and CDR2: LGHNA, YNFKEQ. The CDR3 loop spans 17 amino acids. The CDR3 nucleotides are TGTGCCAGCAGCCAACGGCTCAAAGGATACCTTAACTATGGCTACACCTTC. Protein product: CASSQRLKGYLNYGYTF.

The chain links TRBV27 to TRBJ2-1, with D unclear. CDR1 and CDR2 from the germline V gene are MNHEY and SMNVEV (reference sequence). Between the trimmed V and J ends, which lost 4 bases and 12 bases, there was a span of 7 bases. The CDR3 contains 10 residues. CDR3 sequence: CASSCEGQFF. DNA of the CDR3: TGTGCCAGCAGTTGCGAAGGGCAGTTCTTC.

V usage is TRBV5-4 and J usage is TRBJ1-1, with D tentatively TRBD1 (5 bases). V lost 4 bases and J 5 bases, leaving 18 bases between the germline ends. Per germline, CDR1 SGHNT and CDR2 YYREEE (reference sequence). The CDR3 consists of 15 residues. CDR3 in DNA: TGTGCCAGCAGCAAGTCAGGGTCGGGACGAACTGAAGCTTTCTTT. It encodes CASSKSGSGRTEAFF. Full variable domain (outside the CDR3, taken from reference TRBV5-4 and TRBJ1-1): ETGVTQSPTHLIKTRGQQVTLRCSSQSGHNTVSWYQQALGQGPQFIFQYYREEENGRGNFPPRFSGLQFPNYSSELNVNALELDDSALYLCASSKSGSGRTEAFFGQGTRLTVV.

The chain joins TRBV5-4 to TRBJ2-5; 9 bases are a match to TRBD2. CDR3 length: 15 residues. Germline V gives CDR1 SGHNT, CDR2 YYREEE (reference sequence). Losses at the gene ends were 3 bases for V and 3 bases for J; bases not matched to a gene: 6. The DNA of the CDR3 is TGTGCCAGCAGCTCCCCGGGACTAGCTAAAGAGACCCAGTACTTC. It translates to CASSSPGLAKETQYF.

This clonotype was counted a few times. This chain joins TRBV30 and TRBJ2-2, with 7 bases fitting TRBD1. The germline gives CDR1 GTSNPN, CDR2 SVGIG (reference sequence). J gave up 4 bases and V 1 base, and 0 bases lay outside the gene matches. This CDR3 region has 13 residues. The CDR3 DNA reads TGTGCCTGGAGTGGACAGGGCACCGGGGAGCTGTTTTTT. Translated: CAWSGQGTGELFF.

The rearrangement joins TRBV6-1 to TRBJ2-1; D may match TRBD1 or TRBD2 (5 bases each). The CDR3 consists of 15 residues. The V gene lost 11 bases and the J gene lost 4 bases, with 21 bases spanning the gap. Germline assignment: CDR1 MNHNS and CDR2 SASEGT. The CDR3 sequence is CASQSGGVGYNEQFF. For the CDR3, the DNA is TGTGCCTCCCAGAGTGGGGGTGTAGGGTACAATGAGCAGTTCTTC.

This clonotype appeared many times. The rearrangement uses TRBV29-1 and TRBJ2-5; 8 bases align to TRBD2. V shed 3 bases, J shed 5 bases, and the junction held 5 bases outside the gene matches. From germline, CDR1 is SQVTM and CDR2 ANQGSEA. The CDR3 is 13 amino acids. The CDR3 DNA reads as TGCAGCGTTGAGAGCGGGAGAGGGGAGACCCAGTACTTC. It encodes CSVESGRGETQYF.

The rearrangement joins TRBV6-1 to TRBJ2-1; 14 positions agree with TRBD2. CDR1 is MNHNS and CDR2 is SASEGT in the germline V gene. The CDR3 runs to 17 residues. The V gene end was trimmed by 2 bases and the J gene end by 9 bases; junction bases not matched to a gene: 9. The CDR3 DNA reads TGTGCCAGCAGTGAAAAGGGACTAGCGGGAGTTTCGGGTGAGCAGTTCTTC. It yields the protein CASSEKGLAGVSGEQFF.

This clonotype was observed a few times. The rearrangement joins TRBV6-5 to TRBJ1-1; the D gene is possibly TRBD1 (5 bases). This CDR3 is built from 13 residues. V gave up 4 bases and J gave up 1 base, with 7 bases separating them. Germline V gives CDR1 MNHEY, CDR2 SVGAGI. CDR3 sequence: CASSWTTNTEAFF. CDR3 nucleotide sequence: TGTGCCAGCAGTTGGACAACGAACACTGAAGCTTTCTTT.

This clonotype occurred a few times. V usage is TRBV20-1 and J usage is TRBJ2-1; 14 bases align to TRBD2. The germline V gene has CDR1 DFQATT and CDR2 SNEGSKA (reference sequence). The CDR3 has 19 residues. The V gene end was trimmed by 0 bases and the J gene end by 6 bases; junction bases not matched to a gene: 13. In nucleotides, the CDR3 is TGCAGTGCTAGAGACCGACTAGCGGGAGGGGCCTCCCCTCCCAATGAGCAGTTCTTC. It translates to CSARDRLAGGASPPNEQFF.

This clonotype showed up just a few times. V is TRBV14 and J is TRBJ2-5; maybe TRBD2 (5 bases). CDR3 length: 16 residues. Germline V CDR1 and CDR2: SGHDN, FVKESK. With 1 base removed from V and 5 bases from J, the gap between germline ends came to 17 bases. The CDR3 here is CASSQGIGGRRETQYF. In DNA form, the CDR3 reads TGTGCCAGCAGCCAAGGGATTGGAGGTCGTCGGGAGACCCAGTACTTC.

The V call is TRBV6-2 or TRBV6-3, the J call TRBJ2-1, with 10 positions matching TRBD1. CDR1 and CDR2 (germline): MNHEY, SVGEGT. The CDR3 runs to 13 residues. J was trimmed by 9 bases and V by 8 bases; bases with no gene match: 7. The CDR3 region is CASSWGQGTEQFF. DNA for the CDR3: TGTGCCAGCTCATGGGGACAGGGGACTGAGCAGTTCTTC.

This clonotype was counted once. One end of the junction does not line up with germline, which may come from a read error. The gene calls are TRBV4-3 and TRBJ2-2; D might be TRBD2 (5 bases). Germline values: CDR1 LGHNA, CDR2 YSLEER. The CDR3 has 15 amino acids. CDR3 residues: CASSQVDGNTGELFF. DNA for the CDR3: TGCGCCAGCAGCCAAGTGGACGGGAACACAGGGGAGCTGTTTTTT.

The table lists this clonotype with a few counts. This sequence joins TRBV4-3 and TRBJ2-1, with 8 bases identical to TRBD1. Per the germline V gene, CDR1 is LGHNA and CDR2 is YSLEER. The CDR3 sequence is 16 residues long. J was trimmed by 6 bases and V by 0 bases; bases with no gene match: 7. The CDR3 DNA reads TGCGCCAGCAGCCAAGATTTGGCAGGGGGCTTCAATGAGCAGTTCTTC. The encoded protein is CASSQDLAGGFNEQFF.